Below are 21 T cell receptor beta chains sequenced from a single sample in a study of cytomegalovirus exposure and HLA in healthy donors. Libraries were prepared by immunoSEQ multiplex PCR; TCRdb keeps only in-frame clonotypes and omits some of them. The table has approximately 82,000 clones, 90% to 95% seen once. Sequences were obtained from PBMCs. The receptors originated from a young man in good health and CMV-seronegative.

The V call is TRBV4-2, the J call TRBJ2-7; possible D gene TRBD1, 5 bases. Germline lookup yields CDR1 LGHNA and CDR2 YNFKEQ. This CDR3 is 16 amino acids long. Trimming took 1 base from V and 2 from J, leaving 15 bases between them. The CDR3 region is CASSQVGLDSPYEQYF. Here the CDR3 DNA reads TGTGCCAGCAGCCAAGTGGGGTTAGACAGCCCCTACGAGCAGTACTTC.

The chain employs TRBV2 and TRBJ2-7; D possibly corresponds to TRBD1 (7 bases). CDR3 size: 15 residues. V was clipped by 6 bases and J by 2 bases, with 17 bases between them. Looked up from germline, CDR1 is SNHLY and CDR2 is FYNNEI. The CDR3, as DNA: TGTGCCAGCAGAATAGCGGCAGGGGGTCCCTACGAGCAGTACTTC. This encodes CASRIAAGGPYEQYF.

In this sample, this clone turned up once. The chain links TRBV11-1 to TRBJ2-1; TRBD2 matches 9 bases. The CDR3 length is 15 residues. From germline, CDR1 is SGHAT and CDR2 FQDESV (reference sequence). V lost 5 bases and J lost 2; bases outside the gene matches: 4. As DNA, the CDR3 is TGTGCCAGCAGCCTGAGCGGGGGGCCCTACAATGAGCAGTTCTTC. Protein: CASSLSGGPYNEQFF.

This rearrangement joins TRBV5-1 to TRBJ2-1; 7 bases are a match to TRBD2. CDR3 length equals 20 residues. V shed 4 bases and J 0 bases; nucleotides not matched to a gene: 19. Germline lookup yields CDR1 SGHRS and CDR2 YFSETQ. CDR3 residues: CASSPGVGGRSGVSYNEQFF. In DNA, the CDR3 is TGCGCCAGCAGCCCGGGGGTTGGTGGACGGAGCGGGGTCTCCTACAATGAGCAGTTCTTC. The full variable domain, completed using reference TRBV5-1 and TRBJ2-1, is KAGVTQTPRYLIKTRGQQVTLSCSPISGHRSVSWYQQTPGQGLQFLFEYFSETQRNKGNFPGRFSGRQFSNSRSEMNVSTLELGDSALYLCASSPGVGGRSGVSYNEQFFGPGTRLTVL.

This clone came up once. The chain is built from TRBV18 and TRBJ2-5, with 9 nucleotides matching TRBD1. Trimming removed 4 bases from V and 5 bases from J; junction bases left unmatched: 2. This CDR3 comprises 13 residues. Per germline, CDR1 KGHSH and CDR2 LQKENI. The CDR3 is CASSLDRGETQYF. Here the CDR3 DNA reads TGTGCCAGCTCACTCGACAGGGGGGAGACCCAGTACTTC.

The chain combines TRBV19 with TRBJ2-1; tentatively, D is TRBD2 (5 bases). V lost 5 bases and J lost 5, with 10 bases in between. Germline V gene lookup returns CDR1 LNHDA and CDR2 SQIVND (reference sequence). This CDR3 region has 13 residues. In nucleotides, the CDR3 is TGTGCCAGTAGTTCCGACTATAACAATGAGCAGTTCTTC. Encoded protein: CASSSDYNNEQFF.

The chain has TRBV7-8 and TRBJ1-1; tentative D call: TRBD1 (6 bases). V lost 6 bases to trimming and J lost 5 bases, with 19 bases between them. This CDR3 is 15 amino acids long. The germline V gene has CDR1 SGHVS and CDR2 FQNEAQ. The DNA of the CDR3 is TGTGCCAGCAGTAGCAAACTACAGGGAAGGACTGAAGCTTTCTTT. Translating gives CASSSKLQGRTEAFF.

The rearrangement joins TRBV27 to TRBJ2-7; TRBD2 aligns across 10 bases. This CDR3 spans 15 amino acids. After removal of 3 bases from V and 4 bases from J, the junction contained 6 bases not matched to a gene. Germline CDR1 reads MNHEY; CDR2 reads SMNVEV (reference sequence). Here the CDR3 DNA reads TGTGCCAGCAGTTTGGTACTAGCGGGGCGGTACGAGCAGTACTTC. This encodes CASSLVLAGRYEQYF.

The chain links TRBV14 to TRBJ2-7; TRBD1 might be the D (6 bases). The germline CDR1 and CDR2 sequences are SGHDN and FVKESK. The CDR3 loop spans 13 amino acids. V was cut by 5 bases and J by 6 bases, with 14 bases left in between. The CDR3 sequence: CASSLTQGIEQYF. CDR3 DNA sequence: TGTGCCAGCAGCTTGACACAGGGTATCGAGCAGTACTTC.

The V call is TRBV9, the J call TRBJ2-3; a weak D match, TRBD2 (6 bases). CDR3 length equals 15 residues. Germline loops: CDR1 SGDLS, CDR2 YYNGEE. V lost 3 bases, J lost 3 bases, and 14 bases lay in between. This CDR3 is CASSANNRGTDTQYF. The CDR3 bases are TGTGCCAGCAGCGCCAATAACCGGGGGACAGATACGCAGTATTTT.

This clone was observed once. This sequence joins TRBV19 and TRBJ1-2; 7 bases line up with TRBD1. Germline V gene data show CDR1 as LNHDA and CDR2 as SQIVND (reference sequence). V lost 7 bases to trimming and J lost 1 base; unmatched junction nucleotides: 9. This CDR3 region has 15 residues. CDR3 DNA: TGTGCCAGTAAGACCTGGACAGGCCTTAACTATGGCTACACCTTC. This encodes CASKTWTGLNYGYTF.

The chain is built from TRBV14 and TRBJ2-7; D might be TRBD2 (5 bases). The CDR3 runs 15 residues. V was clipped by 3 bases and J by 0 bases, with 12 bases between them. The germline gives CDR1 SGHDN, CDR2 FVKESK. This chain's CDR3 is CASSHFPRGSYEQYF. Here the CDR3 DNA reads TGTGCCAGCAGCCACTTCCCTCGGGGCTCCTACGAGCAGTACTTC. Drawing the rest from reference TRBV14 and TRBJ2-7, the complete variable domain is EAGVTQFPSHSVIEKGQTVTLRCDPISGHDNLYWYRRVMGKEIKFLLHFVKESKQDESGMPNNRFLAERTGGTYSTLKVQPAELEDSGVYFCASSHFPRGSYEQYFGPGTRLTVT.

Of note for this clone: Within the sample, other DNA sequences also encode this same CDR3. CDR3 sequence (DNA): TGTGCCAGCAGTTACTCGGGCAGGGGGAACACTGAAGCTTTCTTT. Its translation is CASSYSGRGNTEAFF. The chain links TRBV6-5 to TRBJ1-1; possibly TRBD1 for D (6 bases). The CDR3 runs 15 residues. Trimming left V 0 bases short and J 1 base short, with 9 bases between. Germline V lookup: CDR1 MNHEY, CDR2 SVGAGI.

This rearrangement joins TRBV5-1 to TRBJ2-1; no definite D call. This CDR3 has 15 amino acids. The V gene's germline CDR1 is SGHRS and CDR2 YFSETQ. Trimming removed 2 bases at V and 6 bases at J, with 15 bases between. The CDR3 coding sequence is TGCGCCAGCAGCTTACTTCCCCACAGTTCCAATGAGCAGTTCTTC. Amino acid sequence: CASSLLPHSSNEQFF.

This clone was counted between two and nine times. CDR3 loop: CASSPTAYEQYF. CDR3 DNA sequence: TGTGCCAGCAGCCCTACAGCATACGAGCAGTACTTC. This sequence joins TRBV27 and TRBJ2-7; unclear D gene. The CDR3 totals 12 residues. Trimming pared 6 bases from V and 4 bases from J, leaving 10 bases between. The V gene's germline CDR1 is MNHEY and CDR2 SMNVEV (reference sequence).

The V call is TRBV11-2, the J call TRBJ1-1; D ambiguous. Looked up from germline, CDR1 is SGHAT and CDR2 is FQNNGV. Trimming took off 5 bases at V and 10 bases at J, with 14 bases between the two ends. The CDR3 consists of 12 residues. The CDR3 nucleotides are TGTGCCAGCAGCCTCGGAGGGAGTGCAGCTTTCTTT. This translates into CASSLGGSAAFF.

The chain links TRBV13 to TRBJ2-3, with a possible D match to TRBD2 (6 bases). There are 14 residues in the CDR3. Germline V gene sequence: CDR1 PRHDT, CDR2 FYEKMQ (reference sequence). Between the trimmed V and J ends, which lost 0 bases and 6 bases, there was a span of 10 bases. The DNA of the CDR3 is TGTGCCAGCAGCTTAGGGATGGCGGGGGATACGCAGTATTTT. It encodes CASSLGMAGDTQYF. Drawing the rest from reference TRBV13 and TRBJ2-3, the complete variable domain is AAGVIQSPRHLIKEKRETATLKCYPIPRHDTVYWYQQGPGQDPQFLISFYEKMQSDKGSIPDRFSAQQFSDYHSELNMSSLELGDSALYFCASSLGMAGDTQYFGPGTRLTVL.

The chain uses TRBV11-3 and TRBJ2-2, with 7 nucleotides matching TRBD1. Germline trimming cut 5 bases from V and 1 base from J; bases unmatched to any gene: 13. Germline loops: CDR1 SGHNT, CDR2 YENEEA. This CDR3 has 18 residues. This CDR3 reads CASSVGSLTGRNTGELFF. The CDR3 coding sequence is TGTGCCAGCAGCGTAGGGAGTCTGACAGGGAGGAACACCGGGGAGCTGTTTTTT.

The chain joins TRBV7-2 to TRBJ1-2; 8 bases align to TRBD1. With 3 bases clipped from V and 6 bases from J, the junction kept 3 bases outside the gene matches. This CDR3 has 13 amino acids. Germline V lookup: CDR1 SGHTA, CDR2 FQGNSA. Written as DNA, the CDR3 is TGTGCCAGCAGCTTTCAGGGGGCCAATGGCTACACCTTC. This gives the protein CASSFQGANGYTF.

The chain is built from TRBV5-6 and TRBJ2-1; D ambiguous. V lost 0 bases, J lost 0 bases, and 7 bases lay in between. Per germline, CDR1 SGHDT and CDR2 YYEEEE. The CDR3 totals 15 residues. The CDR3 here is CASSLGPSSYNEQFF. In DNA, the CDR3 is TGTGCCAGCAGCTTGGGCCCCAGCTCCTACAATGAGCAGTTCTTC.

CDR3 amino acids: CASSVVAGNTIYF. CDR3 DNA: TGTGCCAGCAGCGTAGTAGCTGGAAACACCATATATTTT. The V gene is TRBV9, the J gene TRBJ1-3; D gene unclear. CDR1 SGDLS and CDR2 YYNGEE come from the germline V gene. V was pared by 0 bases and J by 2 bases, with 3 bases between. CDR3 length equals 13 residues.